This section outlines one T cell receptor beta chain sequence together with its context. Its antigen is not identified. Unique molecular identifiers (one per individual cDNA molecule) were attached. One entry per CDR3 protein, called by TCRdb with MiXCR from the 5' RACE reads. The sample lists some 71,000 distinct CDR3 sequences; 10% were seen once. This entry is derived from a study of early T cells in non-severe SARS-CoV-2 infection. Overall study context: Sequencing was performed on bulk RNA from unsorted whole blood, leaving chains unpaired.

Study-level results: Sequences matched to VDJdb favored anti-spike CD8 responses, while private and CD4 specificities were missed.

The source is an adult who was a healthcare worker with PCR-confirmed SARS-CoV-2 infection or an uninfected control (not recorded which). Source: whole blood, taken at baseline.

CDR3 nucleotides: TGCAGCGTTGGCGGCTCCTACGAGCAGTACTTC. Its protein product is CSVGGSYEQYF. The rearrangement joins TRBV29-1 to TRBJ2-7; D remains ambiguous. The length of the CDR3 is 11 residues. Germline V lookup: CDR1 SQVTM, CDR2 ANQGSEA. V dropped 4 bases and J dropped 0 bases, with 4 bases sitting between them.